This TCR beta chain was sequenced for a study of blood T cell repertoires in COVID-19. Researchers sorted participants into cohorts using their self-reported clinical history. Germline CDR1 LNHDA, CDR2 SQIVND (reference sequence). V lost 3 bases to trimming and J lost 3 bases, with 13 bases between them. There are 15 residues in the CDR3. TCRdb's table, derived via immunoSEQ multiplex PCR, lists solely in-frame clones and lacks some. The sample has around 170,000 clones, approximately 88% seen once. The origin of this receptor is a woman younger than 30 who had recovered from COVID-19. The sample was PBMCs or T cells enriched from blood (not recorded which). The chain combines TRBV19 with TRBJ2-3; TRBD2 is a possible D gene (6 bases). Here the CDR3 reads CASSMLAGLTDTQYF. The CDR3 DNA is TGTGCCAGTAGTATGTTGGCGGGATTGACAGATACGCAGTATTTT.